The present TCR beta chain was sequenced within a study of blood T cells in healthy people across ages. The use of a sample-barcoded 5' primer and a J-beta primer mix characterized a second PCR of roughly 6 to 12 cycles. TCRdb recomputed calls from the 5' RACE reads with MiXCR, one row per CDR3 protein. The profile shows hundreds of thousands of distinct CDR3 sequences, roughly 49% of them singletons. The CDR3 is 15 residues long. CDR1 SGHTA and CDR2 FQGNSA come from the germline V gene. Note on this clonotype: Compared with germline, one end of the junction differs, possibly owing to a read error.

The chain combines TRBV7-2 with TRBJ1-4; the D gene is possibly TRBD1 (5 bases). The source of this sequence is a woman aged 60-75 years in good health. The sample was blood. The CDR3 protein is CASSHGTATSEKLFF. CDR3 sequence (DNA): TGTGCCAGCAGCCACGGGACCGCAACTAGTGAAAAACTGTTTTTT.